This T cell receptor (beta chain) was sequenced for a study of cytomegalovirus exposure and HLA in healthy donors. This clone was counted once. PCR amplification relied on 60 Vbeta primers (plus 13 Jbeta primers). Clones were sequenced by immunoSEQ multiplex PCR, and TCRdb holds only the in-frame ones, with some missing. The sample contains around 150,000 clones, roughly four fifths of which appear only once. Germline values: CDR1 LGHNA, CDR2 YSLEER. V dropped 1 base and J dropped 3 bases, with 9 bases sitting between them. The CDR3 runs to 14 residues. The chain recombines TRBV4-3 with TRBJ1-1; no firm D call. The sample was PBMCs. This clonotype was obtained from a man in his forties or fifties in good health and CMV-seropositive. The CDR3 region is CASSQAFQDTEAFF. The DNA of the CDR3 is TGCGCCAGCAGCCAAGCTTTCCAGGACACTGAAGCTTTCTTT.